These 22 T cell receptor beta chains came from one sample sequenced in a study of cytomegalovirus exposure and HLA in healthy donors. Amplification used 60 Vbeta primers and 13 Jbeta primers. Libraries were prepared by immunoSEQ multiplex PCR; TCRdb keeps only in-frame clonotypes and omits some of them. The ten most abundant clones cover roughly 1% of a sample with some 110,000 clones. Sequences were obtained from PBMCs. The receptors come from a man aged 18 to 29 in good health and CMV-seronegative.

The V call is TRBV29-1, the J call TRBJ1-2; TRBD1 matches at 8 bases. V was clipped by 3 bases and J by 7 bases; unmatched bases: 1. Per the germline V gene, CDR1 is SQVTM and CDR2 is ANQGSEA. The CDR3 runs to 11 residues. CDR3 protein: CSVDRGRGYTF. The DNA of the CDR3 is TGCAGCGTTGACAGGGGGCGTGGCTACACCTTC.

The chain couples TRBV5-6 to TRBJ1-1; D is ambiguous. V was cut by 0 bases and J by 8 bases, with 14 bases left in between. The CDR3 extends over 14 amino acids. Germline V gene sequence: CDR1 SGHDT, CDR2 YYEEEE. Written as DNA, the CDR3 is TGTGCCAGCAGCTTGGAACAGCGGAGATTGGAAGCTTTCTTT. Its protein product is CASSLEQRRLEAFF.

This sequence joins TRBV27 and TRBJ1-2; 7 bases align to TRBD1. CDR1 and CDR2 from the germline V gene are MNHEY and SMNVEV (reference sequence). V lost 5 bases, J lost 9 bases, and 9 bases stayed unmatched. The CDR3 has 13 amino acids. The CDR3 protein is CASSDGDRDRYTF. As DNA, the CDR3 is TGTGCCAGCAGTGACGGGGACAGAGATCGCTACACCTTC.

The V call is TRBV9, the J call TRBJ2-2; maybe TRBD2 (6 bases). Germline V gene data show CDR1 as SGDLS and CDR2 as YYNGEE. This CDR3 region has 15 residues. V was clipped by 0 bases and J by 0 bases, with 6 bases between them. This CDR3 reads CASSVAGANTGELFF. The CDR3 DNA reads TGTGCCAGCAGCGTAGCGGGGGCGAACACCGGGGAGCTGTTTTTT.

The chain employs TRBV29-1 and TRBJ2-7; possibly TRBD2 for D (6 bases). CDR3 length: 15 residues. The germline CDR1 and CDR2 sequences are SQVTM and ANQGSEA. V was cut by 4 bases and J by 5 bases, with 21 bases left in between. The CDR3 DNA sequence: TGCAGCGTTGTTGGGTCGGGGGAAAGTCTGGACGAGCAGTACTTC. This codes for CSVVGSGESLDEQYF.

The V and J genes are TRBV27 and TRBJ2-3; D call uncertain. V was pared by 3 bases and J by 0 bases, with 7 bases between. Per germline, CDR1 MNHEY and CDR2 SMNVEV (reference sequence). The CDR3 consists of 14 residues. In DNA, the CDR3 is TGTGCCAGCAGTTTGCTTCAGAGCACAGATACGCAGTATTTT. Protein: CASSLLQSTDTQYF.

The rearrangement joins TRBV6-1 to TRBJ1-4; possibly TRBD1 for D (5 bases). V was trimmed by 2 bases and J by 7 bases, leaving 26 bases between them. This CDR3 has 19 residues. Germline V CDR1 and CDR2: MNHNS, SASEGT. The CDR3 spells CASSERGRRHRSLGEKLFF. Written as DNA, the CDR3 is TGTGCCAGCAGTGAAAGGGGAAGGAGACATAGGTCGCTCGGTGAAAAACTGTTTTTT.

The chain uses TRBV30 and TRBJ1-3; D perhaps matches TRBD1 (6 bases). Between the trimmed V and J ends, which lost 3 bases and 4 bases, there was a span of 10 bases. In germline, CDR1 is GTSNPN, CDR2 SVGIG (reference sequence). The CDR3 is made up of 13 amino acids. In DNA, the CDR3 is TGTGCCTGGAGACAGGGAAAGGGAAACACCATATATTTT. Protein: CAWRQGKGNTIYF.

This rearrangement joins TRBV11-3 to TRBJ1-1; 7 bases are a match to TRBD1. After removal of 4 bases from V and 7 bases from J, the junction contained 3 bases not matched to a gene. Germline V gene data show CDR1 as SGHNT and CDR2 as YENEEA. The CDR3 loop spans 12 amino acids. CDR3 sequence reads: CASSSRTGEAFF. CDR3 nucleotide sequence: TGTGCCAGCAGCTCGAGGACAGGTGAAGCTTTCTTT.

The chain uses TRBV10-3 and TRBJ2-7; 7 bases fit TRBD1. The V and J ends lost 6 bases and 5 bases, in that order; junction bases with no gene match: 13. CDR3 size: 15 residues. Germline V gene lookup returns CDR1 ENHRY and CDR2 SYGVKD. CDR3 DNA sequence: TGTGCCATCAGGGACGACAGGGCTAAGATGGACGAGCAGTACTTC. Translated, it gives CAIRDDRAKMDEQYF.

As DNA, the CDR3 is TGCGCCAGCAGCCAAGTGGGTAGCGGCACTGAAGCTTTCTTT. Its protein is CASSQVGSGTEAFF. The V call is TRBV4-1, the J call TRBJ1-1; D is uncertain. The V end was cut by 1 base, the J end by 4 bases, with 10 bases between. This CDR3 spans 14 amino acids. Germline V lookup: CDR1 MGHRA, CDR2 YSYEKL.

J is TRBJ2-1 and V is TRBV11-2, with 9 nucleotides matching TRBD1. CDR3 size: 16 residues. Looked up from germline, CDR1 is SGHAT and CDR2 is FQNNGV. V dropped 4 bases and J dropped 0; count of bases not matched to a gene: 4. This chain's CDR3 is CASSYGTGSSYNEQFF. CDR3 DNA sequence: TGTGCCAGCAGCTACGGGACAGGGAGCTCCTACAATGAGCAGTTCTTC.

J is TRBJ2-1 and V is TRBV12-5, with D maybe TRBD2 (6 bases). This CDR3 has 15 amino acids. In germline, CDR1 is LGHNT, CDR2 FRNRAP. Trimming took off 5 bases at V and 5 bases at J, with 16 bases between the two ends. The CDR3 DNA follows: TGTGCTAGTGGTCCTAGGAGGGCTCCTCACAATGAGCAGTTCTTC. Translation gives CASGPRRAPHNEQFF.

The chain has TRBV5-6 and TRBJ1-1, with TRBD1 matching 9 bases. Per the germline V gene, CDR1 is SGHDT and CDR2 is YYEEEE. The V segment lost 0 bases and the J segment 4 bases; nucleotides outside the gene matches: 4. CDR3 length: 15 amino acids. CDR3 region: CASSLDRGPGTEAFF. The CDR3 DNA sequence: TGTGCCAGCAGCTTGGACAGGGGGCCGGGCACTGAAGCTTTCTTT.

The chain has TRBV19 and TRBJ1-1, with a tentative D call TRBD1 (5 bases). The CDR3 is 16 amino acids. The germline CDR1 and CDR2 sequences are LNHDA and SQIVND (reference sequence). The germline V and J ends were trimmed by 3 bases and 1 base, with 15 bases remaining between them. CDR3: CASSILGGTGNTEAFF. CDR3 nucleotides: TGTGCCAGTAGTATTTTAGGCGGGACTGGGAACACTGAAGCTTTCTTT.

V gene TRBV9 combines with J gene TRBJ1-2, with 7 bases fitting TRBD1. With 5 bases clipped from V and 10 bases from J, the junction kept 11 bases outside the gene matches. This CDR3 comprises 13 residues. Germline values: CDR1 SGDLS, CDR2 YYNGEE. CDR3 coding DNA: TGTGCCAGCAGGTCGACAGGGTCAGGACACTACACCTTC. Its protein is CASRSTGSGHYTF.

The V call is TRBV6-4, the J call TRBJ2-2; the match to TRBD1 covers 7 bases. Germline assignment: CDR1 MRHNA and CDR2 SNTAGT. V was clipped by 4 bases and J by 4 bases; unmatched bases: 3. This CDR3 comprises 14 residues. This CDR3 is CASSAKGATGELFF. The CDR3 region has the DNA TGTGCCAGCAGTGCGAAGGGGGCCACCGGGGAGCTGTTTTTT.

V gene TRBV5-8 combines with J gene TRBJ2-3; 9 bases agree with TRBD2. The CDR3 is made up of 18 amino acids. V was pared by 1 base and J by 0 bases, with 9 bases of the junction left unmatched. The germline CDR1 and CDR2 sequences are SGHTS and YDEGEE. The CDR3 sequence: CASSLLTSGSPSTDTQYF. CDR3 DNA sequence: TGTGCCAGCAGCTTGCTGACTAGCGGCTCCCCCAGCACAGATACGCAGTATTTT.

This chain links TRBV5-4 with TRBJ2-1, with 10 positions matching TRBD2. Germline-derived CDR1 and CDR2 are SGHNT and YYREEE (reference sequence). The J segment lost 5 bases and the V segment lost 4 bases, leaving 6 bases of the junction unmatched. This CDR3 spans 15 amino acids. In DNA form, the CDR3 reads TGTGCCAGCAGCGCCACTAGCGGGATTAACAATGAGCAGTTCTTC. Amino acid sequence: CASSATSGINNEQFF.

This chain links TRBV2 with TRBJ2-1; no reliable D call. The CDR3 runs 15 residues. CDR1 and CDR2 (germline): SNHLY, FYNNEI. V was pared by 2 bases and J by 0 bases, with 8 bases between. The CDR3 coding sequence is TGTGCCAGCAGTGAATCGGCTAGCTCCTACAATGAGCAGTTCTTC. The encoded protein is CASSESASSYNEQFF. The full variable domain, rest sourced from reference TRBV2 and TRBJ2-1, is EPEVTQTPSHQVTQMGQEVILRCVPISNHLYFYWYRQILGQKVEFLVSFYNNEISEKSEIFDDQFSVERPDGSNFTLKIRSTKLEDSAMYFCASSESASSYNEQFFGPGTRLTVL.

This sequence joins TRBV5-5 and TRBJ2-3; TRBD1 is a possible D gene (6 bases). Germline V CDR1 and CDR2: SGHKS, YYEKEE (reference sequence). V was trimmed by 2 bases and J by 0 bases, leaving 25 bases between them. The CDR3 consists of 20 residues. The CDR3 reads CASSFIPSDRLGWSTDTQYF. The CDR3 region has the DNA TGTGCCAGCAGCTTTATACCTTCCGACAGGTTGGGATGGAGCACAGATACGCAGTATTTT.

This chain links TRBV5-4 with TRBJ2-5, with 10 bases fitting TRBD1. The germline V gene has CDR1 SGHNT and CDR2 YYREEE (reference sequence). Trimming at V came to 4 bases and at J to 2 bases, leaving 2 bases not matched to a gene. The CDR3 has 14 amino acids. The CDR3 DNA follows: TGTGCCAGCAGCGAGGGACAGGGGCAAGAGACCCAGTACTTC. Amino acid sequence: CASSEGQGQETQYF.